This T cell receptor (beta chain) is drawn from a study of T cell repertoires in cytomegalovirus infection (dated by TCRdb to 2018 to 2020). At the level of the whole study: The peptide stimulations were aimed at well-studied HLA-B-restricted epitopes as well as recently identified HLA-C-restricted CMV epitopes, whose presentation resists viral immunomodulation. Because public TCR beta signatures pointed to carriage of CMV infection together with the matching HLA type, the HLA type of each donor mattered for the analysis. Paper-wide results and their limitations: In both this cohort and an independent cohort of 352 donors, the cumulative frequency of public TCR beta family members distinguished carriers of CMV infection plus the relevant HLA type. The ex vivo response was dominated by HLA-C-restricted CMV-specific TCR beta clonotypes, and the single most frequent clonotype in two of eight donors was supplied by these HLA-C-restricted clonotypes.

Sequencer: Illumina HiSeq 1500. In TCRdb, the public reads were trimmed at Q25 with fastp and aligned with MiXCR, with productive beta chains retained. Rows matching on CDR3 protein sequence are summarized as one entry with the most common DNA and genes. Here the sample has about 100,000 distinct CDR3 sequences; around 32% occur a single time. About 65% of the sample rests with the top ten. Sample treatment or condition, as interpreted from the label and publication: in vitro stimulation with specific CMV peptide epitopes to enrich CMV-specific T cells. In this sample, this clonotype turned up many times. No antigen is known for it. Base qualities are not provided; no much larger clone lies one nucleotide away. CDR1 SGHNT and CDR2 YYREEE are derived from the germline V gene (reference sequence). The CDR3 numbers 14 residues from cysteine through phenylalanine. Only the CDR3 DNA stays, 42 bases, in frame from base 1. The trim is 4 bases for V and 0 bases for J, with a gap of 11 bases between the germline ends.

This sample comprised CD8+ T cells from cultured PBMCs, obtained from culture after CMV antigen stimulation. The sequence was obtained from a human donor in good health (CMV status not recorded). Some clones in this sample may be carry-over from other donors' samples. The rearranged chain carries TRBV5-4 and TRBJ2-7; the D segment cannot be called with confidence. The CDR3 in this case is CASSEDSFSYEQYF. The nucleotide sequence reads TGTGCCAGCAGCGAGGATAGTTTCTCCTACGAGCAGTACTTC.